A single sample is the source of the 15 T cell receptor beta chains below, sequenced in a study of T cell responses to AZD1222 COVID-19 vaccine. Profiling relied on immunoSEQ multiplex PCR, and the TCRdb table lists in-frame clones only, not all of them. The table records fewer than 200,000 clones, approximately 94% of them present only once. The source was peripheral blood, collected 28 days after the second dose of the MenACWY control vaccine. These receptor sequences come from an adult who received the MenACWY meningococcal vaccine as a control.

V usage is TRBV9 and J usage is TRBJ2-5; D possibly corresponds to TRBD2 (6 bases). The CDR3 extends over 14 amino acids. Trimming pared 4 bases from V and 4 bases from J, leaving 14 bases between. The V gene's germline CDR1 is SGDLS and CDR2 YYNGEE. The CDR3 nucleotides are TGTGCCAGCAGCCCTGCCGGGAGTGGAGAGACCCAGTACTTC. Translating it yields CASSPAGSGETQYF.

This clone appeared once. The chain uses TRBV29-1 and TRBJ2-7, with 9 bases lining up with TRBD2. The CDR3 is 15 residues long. Germline V gene data show CDR1 as SQVTM and CDR2 as ANQGSEA. The junction had 13 bases not matched to a gene; V was cut back by 7 bases and J by 3 bases. Written as DNA, the CDR3 is TGCAGCGGCACCACTTGGTCTAGCGGGAACTACGAGCAGTACTTC. Translating it yields CSGTTWSSGNYEQYF.

The V gene is TRBV7-6, the J gene TRBJ1-1; D is possibly TRBD1 (5 bases). CDR1 SGHVS and CDR2 FNYEAQ come from the germline V gene. The CDR3 is made up of 15 amino acids. V was pared by 0 bases and J by 2 bases, with 10 bases between. In DNA, the CDR3 is TGTGCCAGCAGCTTAGCGGACGGGGGTAACACTGAAGCTTTCTTT. Amino acids: CASSLADGGNTEAFF.

The chain joins TRBV18 to TRBJ2-6; D call uncertain. The CDR3 extends over 16 amino acids. The germline gives CDR1 KGHSH, CDR2 LQKENI. V lost 6 bases, J lost 1 base, and 13 bases lay in between. CDR3 region: CASSYGSWSGANVLTF. The CDR3 nucleotides read TGTGCCAGCTCTTATGGGTCGTGGTCTGGGGCCAACGTCCTGACTTTC.

A single count supports this clone. V gene TRBV28 combines with J gene TRBJ1-3; no definite D call. V was trimmed by 11 bases and J by 0 bases, leaving 14 bases between them. This CDR3 is built from 14 residues. CDR1 is MDHEN and CDR2 is SYDVKM in the germline V gene. The CDR3 reads CAGKGSTSGNTIYF. The CDR3 DNA follows: TGTGCCGGGAAGGGCTCTACCTCTGGAAACACCATATATTTT. Variable domain in full (rest from reference TRBV28 and TRBJ1-3): DVKVTQSSRYLVKRTGEKVFLECVQDMDHENMFWYRQDPGLGLRLIYFSYDVKMKEKGDIPEGYSVSREKKERFSLILESASTNQTSMYLCAGKGSTSGNTIYFGEGSWLTVV.

The gene calls are TRBV12-5 and TRBJ2-2, with 7 nucleotides matching TRBD2. Germline CDR1 reads LGHNT; CDR2 reads FRNRAP. This CDR3 has 22 residues. Trimming cost V 1 base and J 4 bases; bases outside gene matches: 24. This CDR3 reads CASGLDAGGRSPEGWSTGELFF. The CDR3 DNA is TGTGCTAGTGGTTTGGACGCGGGCGGGAGAAGCCCCGAAGGTTGGAGCACCGGGGAGCTGTTTTTT.

The chain couples TRBV7-3 to TRBJ2-1, with no clear D. This CDR3 has 13 residues. The V gene lost 5 bases and the J gene lost 7 bases, with 12 bases spanning the gap. The germline CDR1 and CDR2 sequences are SGHTA and FQGTGA. The DNA of the CDR3 is TGTGCCAGCAGCCCGGCTAGTAATAATGAGCAGTTCTTC. Translation gives CASSPASNNEQFF.

This clone has just one count. The V call is TRBV7-3, the J call TRBJ2-3; TRBD2 matches 8 bases. CDR3 length: 14 residues. Losses at the gene ends were 2 bases for V and 5 bases for J; bases not matched to a gene: 3. Germline CDR1 reads SGHTA; CDR2 reads FQGTGA. The CDR3 loop reads CASSLGLAGDTQYF. The CDR3 bases are TGTGCCAGCAGCTTAGGGCTAGCGGGAGATACGCAGTATTTT.

The chain joins TRBV29-1 to TRBJ1-2, with D possibly matching TRBD1 (6 bases). The CDR3 is 16 residues long. With 4 bases removed from V and 5 bases from J, the gap between germline ends came to 23 bases. CDR1 and CDR2 (germline): SQVTM, ANQGSEA. In DNA form, the CDR3 reads TGCAGCGTTGGAGTTTCAGGGGCCTCTAGGGAGTATGGCTACACCTTC. Its protein is CSVGVSGASREYGYTF.

For this clone: No conserved phenylalanine or tryptophan ends this CDR3, so it is likely a read error. The limits of the CDR3 on the DNA are not certain, so only TCRdb's listed CDR3 is given. This rearrangement joins TRBV7-2 to TRBJ2-7; the listed D gene, TRBD1, was not tested against the DNA. Counting both end residues, the CDR3 totals 15 amino acids. The germline V gene has CDR1 SGHTA and CDR2 FQGNSA. CDR3 residues: CASSFDPGQGFAQKL.

The chain employs TRBV7-2 and TRBJ1-3, with 7 bases identical to TRBD1. V lost 0 bases, J lost 1 base, and 3 bases stayed unmatched. Germline assignment: CDR1 SGHTA and CDR2 FQGNSA. This CDR3 comprises 16 residues. The CDR3 is CASSLASRGSGNTIYF. The CDR3 DNA reads TGTGCCAGCAGCTTAGCGAGCAGGGGGTCTGGAAACACCATATATTTT.

This clone occurred a few times. The chain employs TRBV9 and TRBJ1-5, with D maybe TRBD1 (5 bases). Germline V gene data show CDR1 as SGDLS and CDR2 as YYNGEE. V was trimmed by 4 bases and J by 4 bases, leaving 9 bases between them. The CDR3 contains 13 residues. The CDR3 DNA reads as TGTGCCAGCAGCTTTGGGGGGAATCAGCCCCAGCATTTT. Residues: CASSFGGNQPQHF.

The J gene is TRBJ1-5, the V gene TRBV6-2 or TRBV6-3, with TRBD1 matching 11 bases. V was clipped by 5 bases and J by 4 bases; unmatched bases: 4. The length of the CDR3 is 15 residues. In germline, CDR1 is MNHEY, CDR2 SVGEGT. The CDR3 here is CASSPGTGGNQPQHF. DNA of the CDR3: TGTGCCAGCAGTCCCGGGACAGGGGGGAATCAGCCCCAGCATTTT.

The rearrangement joins TRBV28 to TRBJ2-7; 9 bases are shared with TRBD1. J was trimmed by 5 bases and V by 2 bases; bases with no gene match: 13. The CDR3 has 17 residues. Germline V CDR1 and CDR2: MDHEN, SYDVKM. The CDR3 spells CASSLPKTGTGRNEQYF. CDR3 DNA sequence: TGTGCCAGCAGTTTACCGAAAACCGGGACAGGGAGGAACGAGCAGTACTTC.

The chain carries TRBV30 and TRBJ2-7; 7 nucleotides align to TRBD2. CDR1 is GTSNPN, CDR2 SVGIG, per germline (reference sequence). The CDR3 spans 13 residues. CDR3 nucleotide sequence: TGTTCATATTACCCTAGCGGAACCTACGAGCAGTACTTC. Protein sequence: CSYYPSGTYEQYF. Filled out from reference TRBV30 and TRBJ2-7, the complete variable domain reads SQTIHQWPATLVQPVGSPLSLECTVEGTSNPNLYWYRQAAGRGLQLLFYSVGIGQISSEVPQNLSASRPQDRQFILSSKKLLLSDSGFYLCSYYPSGTYEQYFGPGTRLTVT.